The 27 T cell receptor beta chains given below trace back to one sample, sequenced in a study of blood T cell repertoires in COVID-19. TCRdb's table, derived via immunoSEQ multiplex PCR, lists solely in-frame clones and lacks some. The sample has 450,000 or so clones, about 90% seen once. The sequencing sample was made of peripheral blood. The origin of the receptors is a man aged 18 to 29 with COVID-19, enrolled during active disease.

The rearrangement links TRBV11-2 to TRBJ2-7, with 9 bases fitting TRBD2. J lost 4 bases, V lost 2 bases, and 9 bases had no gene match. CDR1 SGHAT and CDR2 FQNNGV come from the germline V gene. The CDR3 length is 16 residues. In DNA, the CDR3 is TGTGCCAGCAGCTTAATGCCGGCGGGGGGGCCATACGAGCAGTACTTC. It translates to CASSLMPAGGPYEQYF. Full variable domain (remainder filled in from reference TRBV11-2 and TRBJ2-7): EAGVAQSPRYKIIEKRQSVAFWCNPISGHATLYWYQQILGQGPKLLIQFQNNGVVDDSQLPKDRFSAERLKGVDSTLKIQPAKLEDSAVYLCASSLMPAGGPYEQYFGPGTRLTVT.

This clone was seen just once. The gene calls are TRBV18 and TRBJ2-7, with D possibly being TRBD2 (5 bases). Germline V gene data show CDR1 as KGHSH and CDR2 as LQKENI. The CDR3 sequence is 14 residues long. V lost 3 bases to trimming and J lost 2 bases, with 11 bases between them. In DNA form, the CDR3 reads TGTGCCAGCTCACCCGATGAGGGAGCCTACGAGCAGTACTTC. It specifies CASSPDEGAYEQYF.

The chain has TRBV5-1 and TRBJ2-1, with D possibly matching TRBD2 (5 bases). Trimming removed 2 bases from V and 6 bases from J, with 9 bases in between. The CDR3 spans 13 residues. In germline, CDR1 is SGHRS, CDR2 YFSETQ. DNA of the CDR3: TGCGCCAGCAGCTTAGGGAGCTTCAATGAGCAGTTCTTC. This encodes CASSLGSFNEQFF.

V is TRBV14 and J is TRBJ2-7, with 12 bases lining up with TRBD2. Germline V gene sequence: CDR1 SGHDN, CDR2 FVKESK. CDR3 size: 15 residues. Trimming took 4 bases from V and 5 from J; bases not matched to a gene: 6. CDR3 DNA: TGTGCCAGCAGCCCCCTAGCGGGAGGGCCCCACGAGCAGTACTTC. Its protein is CASSPLAGGPHEQYF.

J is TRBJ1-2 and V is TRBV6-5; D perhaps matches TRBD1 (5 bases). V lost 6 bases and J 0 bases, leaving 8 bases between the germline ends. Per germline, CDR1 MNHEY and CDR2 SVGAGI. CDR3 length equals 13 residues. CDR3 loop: CASSPTANYGYTF. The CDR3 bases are TGTGCCAGCAGCCCGACAGCTAACTATGGCTACACCTTC.

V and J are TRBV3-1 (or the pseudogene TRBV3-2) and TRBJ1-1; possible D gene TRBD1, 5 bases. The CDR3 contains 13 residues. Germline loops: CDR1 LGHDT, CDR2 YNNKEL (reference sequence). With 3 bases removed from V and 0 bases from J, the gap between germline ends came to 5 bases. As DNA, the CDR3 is TGTGCCAGCAGCCAGACAGTGAACACTGAAGCTTTCTTT. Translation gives CASSQTVNTEAFF.

CDR3: CASSSGMTGGDYGYTF. Here the CDR3 DNA reads TGCGCCAGCAGCTCTGGTATGACAGGGGGTGACTATGGCTACACCTTC. The gene calls are TRBV5-1 and TRBJ1-2, with TRBD1 identical over 9 bases. CDR1 is SGHRS, CDR2 YFSETQ, per germline. The CDR3 is 16 amino acids. With V trimmed by 3 bases and J by 3 bases, 9 bases remained unmatched.

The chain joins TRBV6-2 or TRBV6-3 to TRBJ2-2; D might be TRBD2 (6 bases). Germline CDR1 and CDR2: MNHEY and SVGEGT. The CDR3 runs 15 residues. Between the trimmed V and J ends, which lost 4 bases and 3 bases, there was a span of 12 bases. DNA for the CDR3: TGTGCCAGCAGTTTCGGGGACTTCTACACCGGGGAGCTGTTTTTT. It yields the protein CASSFGDFYTGELFF.

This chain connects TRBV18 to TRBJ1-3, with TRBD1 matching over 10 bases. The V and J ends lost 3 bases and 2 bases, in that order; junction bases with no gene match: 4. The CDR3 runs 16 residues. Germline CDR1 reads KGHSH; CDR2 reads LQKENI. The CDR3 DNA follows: TGTGCCAGCTCACCCCCCGGGACAGGGGCTGGAAACACCATATATTTT. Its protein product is CASSPPGTGAGNTIYF.

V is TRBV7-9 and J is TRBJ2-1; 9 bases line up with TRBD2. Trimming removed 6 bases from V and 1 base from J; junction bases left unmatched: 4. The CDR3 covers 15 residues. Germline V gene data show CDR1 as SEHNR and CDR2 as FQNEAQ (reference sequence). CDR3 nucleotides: TGTGCCAGCAGGACTAGCGGAGCTTCCTACAATGAGCAGTTCTTC. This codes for CASRTSGASYNEQFF.

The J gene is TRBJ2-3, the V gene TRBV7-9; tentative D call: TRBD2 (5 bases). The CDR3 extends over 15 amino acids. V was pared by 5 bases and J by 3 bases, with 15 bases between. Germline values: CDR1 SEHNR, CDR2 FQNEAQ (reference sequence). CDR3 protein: CASSPRTGRTDTQYF. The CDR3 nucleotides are TGTGCCAGCAGCCCACGGACTGGACGGACAGATACGCAGTATTTT.

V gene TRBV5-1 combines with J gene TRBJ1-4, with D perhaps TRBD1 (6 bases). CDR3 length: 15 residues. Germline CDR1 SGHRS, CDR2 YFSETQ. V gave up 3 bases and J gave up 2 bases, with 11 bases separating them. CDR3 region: CASSYQGRTNEKLFF. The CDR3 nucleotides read TGCGCCAGCAGCTATCAGGGGCGGACTAATGAAAAACTGTTTTTT.

CDR3 sequence: CASSKGAGRGTDTQYF. The DNA for the CDR3 is TGTGCCAGCAGCAAAGGAGCGGGGCGTGGCACAGATACGCAGTATTTT. The V and J genes are TRBV21-1 and TRBJ2-3; the table assigns TRBD2, which was not confirmed against the DNA. TRBV21-1 is described as a pseudogene. The CDR3 covers 16 residues.

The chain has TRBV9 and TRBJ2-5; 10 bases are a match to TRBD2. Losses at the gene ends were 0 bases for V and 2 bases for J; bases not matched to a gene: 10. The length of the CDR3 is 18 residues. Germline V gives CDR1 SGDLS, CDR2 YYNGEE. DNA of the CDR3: TGTGCCAGCAGCGTAGGGCTAGCGGGAGCGGTTGAGCAAGAGACCCAGTACTTC. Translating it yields CASSVGLAGAVEQETQYF.

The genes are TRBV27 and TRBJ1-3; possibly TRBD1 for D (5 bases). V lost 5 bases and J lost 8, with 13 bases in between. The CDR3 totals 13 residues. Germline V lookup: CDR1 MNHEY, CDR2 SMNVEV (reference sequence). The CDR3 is CASSPLSGDTIYF. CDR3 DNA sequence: TGTGCCAGCAGTCCGCTCTCGGGGGACACCATATATTTT.

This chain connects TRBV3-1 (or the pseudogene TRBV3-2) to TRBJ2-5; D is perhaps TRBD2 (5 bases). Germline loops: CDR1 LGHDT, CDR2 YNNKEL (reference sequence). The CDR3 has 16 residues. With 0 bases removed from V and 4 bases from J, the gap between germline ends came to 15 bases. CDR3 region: CASSQDGIGRPETQYF. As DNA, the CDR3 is TGTGCCAGCAGCCAAGACGGGATCGGCCGGCCAGAGACCCAGTACTTC.

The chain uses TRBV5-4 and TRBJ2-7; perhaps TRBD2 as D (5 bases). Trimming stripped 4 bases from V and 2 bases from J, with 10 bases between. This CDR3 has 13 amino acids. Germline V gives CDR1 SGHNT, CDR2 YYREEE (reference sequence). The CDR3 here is CASSPGRAYEQYF. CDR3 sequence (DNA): TGTGCCAGCAGCCCGGGAAGGGCCTACGAGCAGTACTTC.

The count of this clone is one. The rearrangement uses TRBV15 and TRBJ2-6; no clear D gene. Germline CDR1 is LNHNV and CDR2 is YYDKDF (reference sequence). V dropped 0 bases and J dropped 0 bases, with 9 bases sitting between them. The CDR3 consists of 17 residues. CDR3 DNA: TGTGCCACCAGCAGAGATCGGAGAAACTCTGGGGCCAACGTCCTGACTTTC. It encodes CATSRDRRNSGANVLTF.

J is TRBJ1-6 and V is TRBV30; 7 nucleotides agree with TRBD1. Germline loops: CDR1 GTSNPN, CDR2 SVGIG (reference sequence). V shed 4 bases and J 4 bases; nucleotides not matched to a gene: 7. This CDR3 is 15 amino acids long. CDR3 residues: CAWTGDSLYNSPLHF. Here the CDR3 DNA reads TGTGCCTGGACCGGGGACAGCTTATATAATTCACCCCTCCACTTT.

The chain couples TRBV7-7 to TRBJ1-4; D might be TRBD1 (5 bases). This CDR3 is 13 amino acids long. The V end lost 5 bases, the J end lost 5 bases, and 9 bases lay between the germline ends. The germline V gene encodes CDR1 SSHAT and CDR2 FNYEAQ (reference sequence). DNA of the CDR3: TGTGCCAGCAGCAGGGGCGAGAATGAAAAACTGTTTTTT. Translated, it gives CASSRGENEKLFF.

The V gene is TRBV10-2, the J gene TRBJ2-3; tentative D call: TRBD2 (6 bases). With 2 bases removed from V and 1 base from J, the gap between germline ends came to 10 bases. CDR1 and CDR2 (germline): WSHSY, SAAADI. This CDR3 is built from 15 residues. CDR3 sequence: CASSETGGGTDTQYF. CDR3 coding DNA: TGCGCCAGCAGTGAGACCGGAGGGGGCACAGATACGCAGTATTTT.

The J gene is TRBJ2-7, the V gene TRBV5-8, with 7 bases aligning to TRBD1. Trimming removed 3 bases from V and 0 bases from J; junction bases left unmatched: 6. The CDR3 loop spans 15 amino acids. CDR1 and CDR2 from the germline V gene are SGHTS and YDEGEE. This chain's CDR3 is CASSSGQKTSYEQYF. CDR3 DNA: TGTGCCAGCAGCTCGGGACAGAAGACCTCCTACGAGCAGTACTTC.

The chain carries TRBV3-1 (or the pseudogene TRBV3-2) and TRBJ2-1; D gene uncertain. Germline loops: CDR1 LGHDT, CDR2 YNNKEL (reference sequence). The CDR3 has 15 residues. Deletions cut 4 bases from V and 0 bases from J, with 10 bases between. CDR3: CASSPVRSSYNEQFF. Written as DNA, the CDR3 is TGTGCCAGCAGCCCAGTAAGAAGCTCCTACAATGAGCAGTTCTTC.

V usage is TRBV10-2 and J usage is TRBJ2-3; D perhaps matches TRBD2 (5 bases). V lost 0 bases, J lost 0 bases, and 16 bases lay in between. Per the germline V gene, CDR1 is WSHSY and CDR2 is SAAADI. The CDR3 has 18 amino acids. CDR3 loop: CASSESPHLAASTDTQYF. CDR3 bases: TGCGCCAGCAGTGAGTCCCCCCATCTAGCTGCTAGCACAGATACGCAGTATTTT.

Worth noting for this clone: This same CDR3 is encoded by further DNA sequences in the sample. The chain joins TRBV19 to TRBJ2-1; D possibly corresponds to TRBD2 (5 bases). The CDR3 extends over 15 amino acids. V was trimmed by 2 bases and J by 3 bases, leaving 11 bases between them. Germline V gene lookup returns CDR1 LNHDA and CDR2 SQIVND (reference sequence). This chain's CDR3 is CASSITSGNYNEQFF. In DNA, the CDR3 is TGTGCCAGTAGTATAACCAGCGGAAACTACAATGAGCAGTTCTTC.

Here the CDR3 reads CASRPTGGRTDTQYF. The DNA for the CDR3 is TGTGCCAGCAGACCGACAGGGGGACGCACAGATACGCAGTATTTT. The V and J genes are TRBV2 and TRBJ2-3; 9 nucleotides line up with TRBD1. Germline V lookup: CDR1 SNHLY, CDR2 FYNNEI. V shed 6 bases and J 1 base; nucleotides not matched to a gene: 5. The CDR3 covers 15 residues.

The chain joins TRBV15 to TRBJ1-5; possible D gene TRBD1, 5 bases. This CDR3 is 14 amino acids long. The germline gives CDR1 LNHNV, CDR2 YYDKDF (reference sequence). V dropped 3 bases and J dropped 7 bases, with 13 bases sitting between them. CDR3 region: CATSRGEGGQPQHF. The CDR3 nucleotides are TGTGCCACCAGCAGGGGGGAGGGTGGCCAGCCCCAGCATTTT.